The T cell receptor beta chain under discussion was sequenced for a study of T cell responses to AZD1222 COVID-19 vaccine. Germline-derived CDR1 and CDR2 are LNHDA and SQIVND (reference sequence). The ends lost 4 bases at V and 3 bases at J; junction bases unmatched: 6. CDR3 size: 16 residues. TCRdb's table, derived via immunoSEQ multiplex PCR, lists solely in-frame clones and lacks some. The table includes approximately 180,000 clones, approximately 92% detected once. The source was peripheral blood, collected on day 0 of AZD1222 vaccination. The chain has TRBV19 and TRBJ2-1; 10 bases are a match to TRBD2. This receptor was identified in an adult in good health. The CDR3 region has the DNA TGTGCCAGTAGTAAAGAGGGGACTAGCGACTACAATGAGCAGTTCTTC. As protein: CASSKEGTSDYNEQFF.